These 31 T cell receptor beta chains originate from one sample sequenced in a study of blood T cell repertoires in COVID-19. The repertoire was sequenced with immunoSEQ multiplex PCR; TCRdb's copy has only in-frame clones and lacks some. This sample carries approximately 170,000 clones, more than 70% of them seen once, and the ten largest clones take more than 2%. The specimen was peripheral blood. The receptors stem from a middle-aged man who had recovered from COVID-19.

This chain connects TRBV3-1 (or the pseudogene TRBV3-2) to TRBJ2-1; 11 bases are shared with TRBD2. Trimming at V came to 2 bases and at J to 3 bases, leaving 9 bases not matched to a gene. This CDR3 comprises 18 residues. CDR1 is LGHDT, CDR2 YNNKEL, per germline (reference sequence). The DNA for the CDR3 is TGTGCCAGCAGCCAACCCTCTCTAGCGGGAGGCCTCTACAATGAGCAGTTCTTC. This gives the protein CASSQPSLAGGLYNEQFF.

The chain is built from TRBV11-2 and TRBJ2-7, with D possibly matching TRBD1 (6 bases). CDR3 size: 14 residues. From germline, CDR1 is SGHAT and CDR2 FQNNGV. Trimming stripped 0 bases from V and 5 bases from J, with 11 bases between. As DNA, the CDR3 is TGTGCCAGCAGCTTAGATGCAGGGGCCCACGAGCAGTACTTC. Amino acid sequence: CASSLDAGAHEQYF. The whole variable domain, filled in from reference TRBV11-2 and TRBJ2-7, reads EAGVAQSPRYKIIEKRQSVAFWCNPISGHATLYWYQQILGQGPKLLIQFQNNGVVDDSQLPKDRFSAERLKGVDSTLKIQPAKLEDSAVYLCASSLDAGAHEQYFGPGTRLTVT.

The rearrangement uses TRBV30 and TRBJ2-7; tentative D call: TRBD1 (6 bases). CDR1 is GTSNPN and CDR2 is SVGIG in the germline V gene (reference sequence). Trimming stripped 0 bases from V and 2 bases from J, with 11 bases between. The CDR3 is 14 amino acids. For the CDR3, the DNA is TGTGCCTGGAGTGTAGTTGGGGGCCCCTACGAGCAGTACTTC. Its translation is CAWSVVGGPYEQYF.

The chain recombines TRBV4-3 with TRBJ2-7; no definite D call. The CDR3 sequence is 15 residues long. Germline assignment: CDR1 LGHNA and CDR2 YSLEER. V was trimmed by 0 bases and J by 0 bases, leaving 9 bases between them. The CDR3 spells CASSQDNAVSYEQYF. The CDR3 nucleotides read TGCGCCAGCAGCCAAGATAACGCAGTCTCCTACGAGCAGTACTTC.

The chain carries TRBV7-3 and TRBJ2-7; 10 bases agree with TRBD1. V lost 5 bases to trimming and J lost 1 base; unmatched junction nucleotides: 8. Germline CDR1 is SGHTA and CDR2 is FQGTGA. The CDR3 has 16 amino acids. CDR3 in amino acids: CASSVTGTGASYEQYF. The CDR3 DNA sequence: TGTGCCAGCAGCGTCACCGGGACAGGGGCTTCCTACGAGCAGTACTTC.

The chain combines TRBV9 with TRBJ2-3; TRBD2 matches 9 bases. From germline, CDR1 is SGDLS and CDR2 YYNGEE. With 0 bases clipped from V and 3 bases from J, the junction kept 5 bases outside the gene matches. The CDR3 is 16 amino acids. In DNA, the CDR3 is TGTGCCAGCAGCGTAGCACAGCGGGAGGCAACAGATACGCAGTATTTT. The encoded protein is CASSVAQREATDTQYF.

This rearrangement joins TRBV6-2 or TRBV6-3 to TRBJ2-7, with 7 bases fitting TRBD1. The CDR3 consists of 16 residues. Looked up from germline, CDR1 is MNHEY and CDR2 is SVGEGT. V trimming: 0 bases; J trimming: 1 base; junction bases outside the gene matches: 6. The CDR3 DNA reads TGTGCCAGCAGTTACTCAGCCAGGGGGTCTTCCTACGAGCAGTACTTC. It specifies CASSYSARGSSYEQYF.

The chain carries TRBV4-1 and TRBJ1-1, with D hard to call. This CDR3 is 12 amino acids long. Per germline, CDR1 MGHRA and CDR2 YSYEKL. V was shortened by 1 base and J by 2 bases, with 2 bases between the two germline ends. CDR3 in amino acids: CASSQVNTEAFF. The CDR3 DNA follows: TGCGCCAGCAGCCAAGTAAACACTGAAGCTTTCTTT.

This chain joins TRBV29-1 and TRBJ2-6; 7 positions agree with TRBD1. The germline CDR1 and CDR2 sequences are SQVTM and ANQGSEA. The CDR3 is made up of 16 amino acids. V was pared by 6 bases and J by 0 bases, with 8 bases of the junction left unmatched. CDR3 amino acids: CSVAGTASSGANVLTF. As DNA, the CDR3 is TGCAGCGTGGCCGGGACAGCGAGCTCTGGGGCCAACGTCCTGACTTTC.

V is TRBV4-1 and J is TRBJ2-5, with 11 bases aligning to TRBD2. Trimming took 2 bases from V and 0 from J; bases not matched to a gene: 8. Germline V gene sequence: CDR1 MGHRA, CDR2 YSYEKL. The CDR3 runs to 18 residues. CDR3 loop: CASSQFVGTSGDQETQYF. In DNA, the CDR3 is TGCGCCAGCAGCCAATTTGTAGGGACTAGCGGAGACCAAGAGACCCAGTACTTC.

The chain is built from TRBV12-5 and TRBJ1-5; D perhaps matches TRBD1 (6 bases). Germline V lookup: CDR1 LGHNT, CDR2 FRNRAP. This CDR3 has 16 residues. Trimming stripped 4 bases from V and 3 bases from J, with 16 bases between. CDR3 in amino acids: CASGSGLGGNNQPQHF. DNA of the CDR3: TGTGCTAGTGGTTCGGGTCTTGGGGGCAACAATCAGCCCCAGCATTTT.

This chain connects TRBV3-1 (or the pseudogene TRBV3-2) to TRBJ2-7; 11 nucleotides agree with TRBD2. V lost 4 bases, J lost 5 bases, and 10 bases stayed unmatched. Per germline, CDR1 LGHDT and CDR2 YNNKEL (reference sequence). The CDR3 consists of 16 residues. In nucleotides, the CDR3 is TGTGCCAGCAGCCCAAAAAGATCACTAGCGGGAGACGAGCAGTACTTC. Translated: CASSPKRSLAGDEQYF.

This clone occurred a few times. The genes are TRBV7-8 and TRBJ1-2; the D gene is possibly TRBD1 (6 bases). Between the trimmed V and J ends, which lost 3 bases and 7 bases, there was a span of 9 bases. Looked up from germline, CDR1 is SGHVS and CDR2 is FQNEAQ. This CDR3 comprises 12 residues. CDR3 coding DNA: TGTGCCAGCAGCTTGGGGGCGCGTGGCTACACCTTC. Its protein is CASSLGARGYTF.

This sequence joins TRBV12-3 or TRBV12-4 and TRBJ1-2; TRBD1 might be the D (5 bases). The CDR3 runs 13 residues. V was shortened by 5 bases and J by 4 bases, with 11 bases between the two germline ends. The CDR3 region is CASSPDMIYGYTF. The DNA for the CDR3 is TGTGCCAGCAGTCCGGACATGATCTATGGCTACACCTTC.

The rearrangement links TRBV27 to TRBJ1-6; maybe TRBD1 (5 bases). In germline, CDR1 is MNHEY, CDR2 SMNVEV (reference sequence). V was pared by 7 bases and J by 7 bases, with 11 bases between. This CDR3 has 13 amino acids. CDR3 protein: CASKDSRNSPLHF. CDR3 coding DNA: TGTGCCAGCAAAGACAGTAGAAATTCACCCCTCCACTTT.

The chain is built from TRBV28 and TRBJ1-2, with 9 bases aligning to TRBD1. This CDR3 comprises 15 residues. The ends lost 6 bases at V and 8 bases at J; junction bases unmatched: 13. The germline CDR1 and CDR2 sequences are MDHEN and SYDVKM. The CDR3 nucleotides are TGTGCCAGCAGGGCCACAGGGGGCAATGTAGGAGGCTACACCTTC. It specifies CASRATGGNVGGYTF.

This clone was observed a single time. The V gene is TRBV15, the J gene TRBJ2-1, with D tentatively TRBD2 (5 bases). Germline CDR1 LNHNV, CDR2 YYDKDF (reference sequence). V was cut by 5 bases and J by 7 bases, with 15 bases left in between. The CDR3 extends over 14 amino acids. CDR3 amino acids: CATSPPAGYNEQFF. The CDR3 coding sequence is TGTGCCACCAGCCCCCCGGCGGGCTATAATGAGCAGTTCTTC. Full variable domain (outside the CDR3, taken from reference TRBV15 and TRBJ2-1): DAMVIQNPRYQVTQFGKPVTLSCSQTLNHNVMYWYQQKSSQAPKLLFHYYDKDFNNEADTPDNFQSRRPNTSFCFLDIRSPGLGDTAMYLCATSPPAGYNEQFFGPGTRLTVL.

This clone was recorded once. The rearrangement joins TRBV7-9 to TRBJ1-4, with a weak D call TRBD1 (5 bases). The CDR3 runs to 14 residues. Between the trimmed V and J ends, which lost 5 bases and 8 bases, there was a span of 15 bases. CDR1 SEHNR and CDR2 FQNEAQ come from the germline V gene (reference sequence). The CDR3 spells CASSAPGDREKLFF. The CDR3 coding sequence is TGTGCCAGCAGCGCACCGGGGGACCGAGAAAAACTGTTTTTT.

In its sample, this clone was seen a few times. V is TRBV13 and J is TRBJ2-1; no clear D gene. The CDR3 sequence is 16 residues long. CDR1 and CDR2 (germline): PRHDT, FYEKMQ (reference sequence). V was trimmed by 5 bases and J by 0 bases, leaving 14 bases between them. The CDR3, as DNA: TGTGCCAGCAGCCCCCCCTACGAAGACTCCTACAATGAGCAGTTCTTC. It translates to CASSPPYEDSYNEQFF. The whole variable domain, remainder taken from reference TRBV13 and TRBJ2-1, is AAGVIQSPRHLIKEKRETATLKCYPIPRHDTVYWYQQGPGQDPQFLISFYEKMQSDKGSIPDRFSAQQFSDYHSELNMSSLELGDSALYFCASSPPYEDSYNEQFFGPGTRLTVL.

The V gene is TRBV19, the J gene TRBJ1-1; TRBD1 matches at 12 bases. Trimming removed 7 bases from V and 4 bases from J; junction bases left unmatched: 7. CDR1 is LNHDA and CDR2 is SQIVND in the germline V gene (reference sequence). The CDR3 totals 15 residues. DNA of the CDR3: TGTGCCAGTAAATACGGGACAGGGGGCGGCACTGAAGCTTTCTTT. It codes for CASKYGTGGGTEAFF.

The chain uses TRBV4-1 and TRBJ1-5, with D unclear. The ends were cut back, 1 base at V and 4 bases at J, with 11 bases in the middle. This CDR3 has 15 amino acids. The germline V gene has CDR1 MGHRA and CDR2 YSYEKL. DNA of the CDR3: TGCGCCAGCAGCCAAGTGGACCGAGGGAATCAGCCCCAGCATTTT. It translates to CASSQVDRGNQPQHF.

The rearrangement links TRBV15 to TRBJ1-6; no clear D. V was clipped by 0 bases and J by 14 bases, with 14 bases between them. CDR1 and CDR2 from the germline V gene are LNHNV and YYDKDF (reference sequence). This CDR3 spans 14 amino acids. The CDR3 sequence is CATSRDLQSGSLHF. Here the CDR3 DNA reads TGTGCCACCAGCAGAGATTTACAGTCGGGATCCCTCCACTTT.

The rearrangement links TRBV5-6 to TRBJ1-5; maybe TRBD1 (6 bases). Trimming pared 4 bases from V and 5 bases from J, leaving 10 bases between. CDR1 is SGHDT, CDR2 YYEEEE, per germline. The CDR3 loop spans 13 amino acids. CDR3 DNA: TGTGCCAGCAGCACACAGGGTTATCAGCCCCAGCATTTT. Translation: CASSTQGYQPQHF.

The gene calls are TRBV3-1 (or the pseudogene TRBV3-2) and TRBJ2-7, with 8 nucleotides matching TRBD2. From germline, CDR1 is LGHDT and CDR2 YNNKEL (reference sequence). J lost 5 bases, V lost 0 bases, and 6 bases had no gene match. The CDR3 consists of 15 residues. The CDR3 is CASSQDYGRAHEQYF. The DNA for the CDR3 is TGTGCCAGCAGCCAAGATTACGGGAGGGCCCACGAGCAGTACTTC.

The chain recombines TRBV9 with TRBJ2-2; D gene unclear. The CDR3 has 14 amino acids. Trimming shortened V by 4 bases and J by 1 base, and 8 bases separated the two germline ends. Per the germline V gene, CDR1 is SGDLS and CDR2 is YYNGEE. The CDR3 bases are TGTGCCAGCAGCTCCCCGGTGAACACCGGGGAGCTGTTTTTT. This sequence encodes CASSSPVNTGELFF.

This clone was detected a few times. V gene TRBV6-6 combines with J gene TRBJ2-1; 11 bases map to TRBD2. The CDR3 consists of 14 residues. After removal of 6 bases from V and 7 bases from J, the junction contained 5 bases not matched to a gene. Germline-derived CDR1 and CDR2 are MNHNY and SVGAGI (reference sequence). The CDR3 here is CASSLAGGQNEQFF. DNA for the CDR3: TGTGCCAGCAGCTTAGCGGGGGGGCAGAATGAGCAGTTCTTC.

The chain uses TRBV25-1 and TRBJ2-5, with D tentatively TRBD1 (6 bases). Germline loops: CDR1 MGHDK, CDR2 SYGVNS. Trimming took off 1 base at V and 5 bases at J, with 17 bases between the two ends. The length of the CDR3 is 16 residues. The CDR3 nucleotides read TGTGCCAGCAGTGAATCTAGGGCAGGGGCGAGGGAGACCCAGTACTTC. This gives the protein CASSESRAGARETQYF.

This sequence joins TRBV10-3 and TRBJ1-2; 7 nucleotides agree with TRBD1. Trimming at V came to 2 bases and at J to 5 bases, leaving 2 bases not matched to a gene. There are 13 residues in the CDR3. Germline CDR1 is ENHRY and CDR2 is SYGVKD. The CDR3 loop is CAISEEGQYGYTF. The CDR3, as DNA: TGTGCCATCAGTGAGGAGGGACAGTATGGCTACACCTTC.

This clone has only one observation. The J gene is TRBJ2-5, the V gene TRBV30; 7 bases are shared with TRBD1. The V gene end was trimmed by 2 bases and the J gene end by 4 bases; junction bases not matched to a gene: 4. Germline CDR1 and CDR2: GTSNPN and SVGIG (reference sequence). This CDR3 contains 13 residues. The DNA of the CDR3 is TGTGCCTGGAGTACCCGGACAGGAGAGACCCAGTACTTC. Its translation: CAWSTRTGETQYF.

The chain combines TRBV6-5 with TRBJ2-3; D possibly corresponds to TRBD2 (6 bases). With 8 bases removed from V and 1 base from J, the gap between germline ends came to 10 bases. Germline CDR1 MNHEY, CDR2 SVGAGI. The CDR3 consists of 13 residues. The DNA of the CDR3 is TGTGCCAGCGAGCGGGCTCGCACAGATACGCAGTATTTT. The encoded protein is CASERARTDTQYF.

The rearrangement links TRBV6-2 or TRBV6-3 to TRBJ2-7; TRBD2 aligns across 9 bases. This CDR3 is built from 17 residues. The V gene end was trimmed by 6 bases and the J gene end by 1 base; junction bases not matched to a gene: 13. Germline-derived CDR1 and CDR2 are MNHEY and SVGEGT. The CDR3 nucleotides are TGTGCCAGCAGCCGCTCCATAGCGGGGGCCAGTTCCTACGAGCAGTACTTC. Translation gives CASSRSIAGASSYEQYF.